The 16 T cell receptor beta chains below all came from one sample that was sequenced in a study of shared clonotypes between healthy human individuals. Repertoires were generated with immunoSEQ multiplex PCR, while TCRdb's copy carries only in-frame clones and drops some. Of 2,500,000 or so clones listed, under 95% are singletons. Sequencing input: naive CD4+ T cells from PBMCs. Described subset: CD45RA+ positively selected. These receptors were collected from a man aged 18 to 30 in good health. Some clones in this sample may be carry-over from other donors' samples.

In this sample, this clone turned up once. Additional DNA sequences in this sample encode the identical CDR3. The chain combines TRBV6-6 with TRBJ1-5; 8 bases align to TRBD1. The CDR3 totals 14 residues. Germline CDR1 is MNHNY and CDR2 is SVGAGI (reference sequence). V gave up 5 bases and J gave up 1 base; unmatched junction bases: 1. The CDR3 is CASSDRGSNQPQHF. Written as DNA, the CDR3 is TGTGCCAGCAGTGACAGGGGAAGCAATCAGCCCCAGCATTTT.

The CDR3 DNA is TGTGCCAGCAGCTTAGAGGACAGGTGGACTTCTGAAGCTTTCTTT. Translated, it gives CASSLEDRWTSEAFF. This chain joins TRBV7-8 and TRBJ1-1; 7 bases agree with TRBD1. Trimming took 1 base from V and 6 from J; bases not matched to a gene: 8. The CDR3 spans 15 residues. Germline V gives CDR1 SGHVS, CDR2 FQNEAQ.

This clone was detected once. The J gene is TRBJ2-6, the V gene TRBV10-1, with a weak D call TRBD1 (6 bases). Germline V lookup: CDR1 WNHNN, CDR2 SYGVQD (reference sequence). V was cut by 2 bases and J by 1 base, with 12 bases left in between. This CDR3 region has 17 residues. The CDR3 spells CASSETRTGSGANVLTF. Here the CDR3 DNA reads TGCGCCAGCAGTGAGACCAGAACAGGGTCTGGGGCCAACGTCCTGACTTTC.

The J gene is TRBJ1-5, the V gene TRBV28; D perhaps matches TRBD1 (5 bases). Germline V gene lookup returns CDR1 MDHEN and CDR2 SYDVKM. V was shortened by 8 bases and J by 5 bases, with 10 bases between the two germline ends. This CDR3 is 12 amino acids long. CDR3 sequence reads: CASRGIYQPQHF. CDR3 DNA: TGTGCCAGCCGGGGGATTTATCAGCCCCAGCATTTT. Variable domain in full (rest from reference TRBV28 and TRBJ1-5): DVKVTQSSRYLVKRTGEKVFLECVQDMDHENMFWYRQDPGLGLRLIYFSYDVKMKEKGDIPEGYSVSREKKERFSLILESASTNQTSMYLCASRGIYQPQHFGDGTRLSIL.

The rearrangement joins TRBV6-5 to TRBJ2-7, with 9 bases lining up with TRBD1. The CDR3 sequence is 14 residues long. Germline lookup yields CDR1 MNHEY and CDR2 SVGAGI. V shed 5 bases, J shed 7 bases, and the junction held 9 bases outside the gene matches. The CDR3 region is CASSQNRGPGEQYF. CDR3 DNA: TGTGCCAGCAGTCAAAACAGGGGGCCTGGAGAGCAGTACTTC.

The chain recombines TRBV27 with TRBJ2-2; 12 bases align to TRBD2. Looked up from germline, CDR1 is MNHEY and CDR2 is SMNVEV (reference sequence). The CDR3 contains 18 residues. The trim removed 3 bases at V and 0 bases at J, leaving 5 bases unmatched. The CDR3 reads CASSFRTSGATNTGELFF. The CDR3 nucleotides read TGTGCCAGCAGTTTCCGGACTAGCGGGGCAACGAACACCGGGGAGCTGTTTTTT.

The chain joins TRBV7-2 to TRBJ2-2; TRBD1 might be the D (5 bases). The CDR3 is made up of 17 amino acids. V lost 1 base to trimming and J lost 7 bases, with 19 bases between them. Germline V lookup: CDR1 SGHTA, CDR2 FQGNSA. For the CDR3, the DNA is TGTGCCAGCAGCTTAGTTGGGGCAGGGCTAACACGCGGGGAGCTGTTTTTT. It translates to CASSLVGAGLTRGELFF.

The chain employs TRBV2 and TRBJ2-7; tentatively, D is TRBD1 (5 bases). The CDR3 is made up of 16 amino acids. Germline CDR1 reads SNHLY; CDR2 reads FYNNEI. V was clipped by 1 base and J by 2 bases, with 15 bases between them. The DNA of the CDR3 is TGTGCCAGCAGTGAAGGACAGTCGCGAGTCCCCTACGAGCAGTACTTC. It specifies CASSEGQSRVPYEQYF.

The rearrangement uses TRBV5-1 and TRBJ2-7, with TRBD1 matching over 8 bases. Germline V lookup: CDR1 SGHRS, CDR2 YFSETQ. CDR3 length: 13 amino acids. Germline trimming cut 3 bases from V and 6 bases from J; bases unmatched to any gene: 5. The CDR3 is CASSWTGTSEQYF. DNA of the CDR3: TGCGCCAGCAGCTGGACAGGGACCTCCGAGCAGTACTTC.

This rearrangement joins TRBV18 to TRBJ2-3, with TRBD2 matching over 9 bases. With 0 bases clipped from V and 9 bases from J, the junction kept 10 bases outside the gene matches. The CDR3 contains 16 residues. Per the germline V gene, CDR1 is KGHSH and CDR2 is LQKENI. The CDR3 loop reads CASSPPSGSLRDTQYF. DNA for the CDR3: TGTGCCAGCTCACCACCTAGCGGGAGTTTGAGAGACACGCAGTATTTT.

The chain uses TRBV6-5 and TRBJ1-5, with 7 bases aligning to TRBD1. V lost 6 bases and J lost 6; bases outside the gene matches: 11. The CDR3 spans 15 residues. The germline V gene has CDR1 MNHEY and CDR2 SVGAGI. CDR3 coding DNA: TGTGCCAGCAGGGCAGCAGGGGGATGGACTCAGCCCCAGCATTTT. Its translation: CASRAAGGWTQPQHF.

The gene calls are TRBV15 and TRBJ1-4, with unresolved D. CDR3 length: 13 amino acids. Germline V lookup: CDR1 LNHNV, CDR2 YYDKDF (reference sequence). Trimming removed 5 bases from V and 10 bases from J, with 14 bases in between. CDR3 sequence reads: CATSDHGGGKLFF. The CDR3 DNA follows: TGTGCCACCAGCGACCACGGTGGCGGAAAACTGTTTTTT.

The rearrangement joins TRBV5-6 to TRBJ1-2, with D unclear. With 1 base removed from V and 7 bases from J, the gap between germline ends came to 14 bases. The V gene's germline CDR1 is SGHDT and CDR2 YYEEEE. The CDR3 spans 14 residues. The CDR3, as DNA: TGTGCCAGCAGCTTGTTTTGGTTGGTGGGTGGCTACACCTTC. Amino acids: CASSLFWLVGGYTF.

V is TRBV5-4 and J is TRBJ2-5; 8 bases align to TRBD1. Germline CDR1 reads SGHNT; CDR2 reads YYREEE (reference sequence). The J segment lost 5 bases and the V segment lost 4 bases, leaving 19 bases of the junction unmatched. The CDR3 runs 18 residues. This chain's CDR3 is CASSPTTIFRGRQETQYF. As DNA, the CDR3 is TGTGCCAGCAGCCCGACAACAATTTTCAGGGGGCGCCAGGAGACCCAGTACTTC.

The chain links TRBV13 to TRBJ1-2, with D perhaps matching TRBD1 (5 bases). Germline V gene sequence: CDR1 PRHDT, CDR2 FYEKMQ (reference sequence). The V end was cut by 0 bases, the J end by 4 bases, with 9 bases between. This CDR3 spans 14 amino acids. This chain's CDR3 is CASSLGGAGYGYTF. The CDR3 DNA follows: TGTGCCAGCAGCTTAGGAGGGGCAGGCTATGGCTACACCTTC.

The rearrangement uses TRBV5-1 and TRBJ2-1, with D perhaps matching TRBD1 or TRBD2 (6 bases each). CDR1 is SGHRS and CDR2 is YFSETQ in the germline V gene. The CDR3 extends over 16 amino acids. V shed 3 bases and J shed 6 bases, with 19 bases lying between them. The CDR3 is CASSWLPGRGGNEQFF. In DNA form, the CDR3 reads TGCGCCAGCAGCTGGCTCCCGGGCAGGGGAGGCAATGAGCAGTTCTTC.